The 30 T cell receptor beta chains given below trace back to one sample, sequenced in a study of shared clonotypes between healthy human individuals. Clones were read by immunoSEQ multiplex PCR, and TCRdb kept only the in-frame ones, dropping some. This table holds some 2 million clones, 90% to 95% found once. Sequenced material: naive CD4+ T cells sorted from blood. Subset noted: CD45RA+ positively selected. These receptors were obtained from a young man in good health.

V is TRBV9 and J is TRBJ1-1; D may be TRBD1 (6 bases). The V gene's germline CDR1 is SGDLS and CDR2 YYNGEE. V dropped 4 bases and J dropped 2 bases, with 21 bases sitting between them. The CDR3 runs 17 residues. The CDR3 sequence is CASSSLTGRGRNTEAFF. The CDR3 coding sequence is TGTGCCAGCAGCTCCCTAACAGGGAGAGGAAGAAACACTGAAGCTTTCTTT.

The rearrangement joins TRBV19 to TRBJ1-2; TRBD1 matches at 9 bases. Germline loops: CDR1 LNHDA, CDR2 SQIVND (reference sequence). V gave up 5 bases and J gave up 7 bases; unmatched junction bases: 5. This CDR3 contains 13 residues. CDR3 sequence (DNA): TGTGCCAGTAGTTTGGGACAGGGATTTGGCTACACCTTC. This encodes CASSLGQGFGYTF.

CDR3 in amino acids: CASVSNPGRTDTQYF. The CDR3, as DNA: TGTGCCAGCGTCTCCAATCCGGGTCGCACAGATACGCAGTATTTT. This chain links TRBV6-1 with TRBJ2-3; D is uncertain. This CDR3 has 15 amino acids. V lost 8 bases, J lost 1 base, and 16 bases lay in between. CDR1 is MNHNS and CDR2 is SASEGT in the germline V gene.

This sequence joins TRBV9 and TRBJ2-7; 10 bases agree with TRBD2. The CDR3 spans 15 residues. CDR1 is SGDLS and CDR2 is YYNGEE in the germline V gene. V was clipped by 0 bases and J by 6 bases; unmatched bases: 6. CDR3 nucleotides: TGTGCCAGCAGCGTAGAAAGCGGGAGGGCCCTCGAGCAGTACTTC. It translates to CASSVESGRALEQYF.

The chain joins TRBV5-1 to TRBJ1-2, with TRBD1 as a possible D gene (5 bases). This CDR3 comprises 14 residues. Germline assignment: CDR1 SGHRS and CDR2 YFSETQ. Deletions cut 1 base from V and 5 bases from J, with 12 bases between. CDR3 sequence: CASSLTGPAYGYTF. CDR3 coding DNA: TGCGCCAGCAGCTTGACGGGGCCGGCGTATGGCTACACCTTC.

V gene TRBV1 combines with J gene TRBJ2-7; the listed D gene, TRBD1, was not tested against the DNA. TRBV1 is a pseudogene. The CDR3 is 13 amino acids. This CDR3 reads CTSSQGQTYEQYF. DNA for the CDR3: TGCACCAGCAGCCAGGGACAGACCTACGAGCAGTACTTC.

The chain has TRBV28 and TRBJ1-2, with TRBD1 matching over 8 bases. Germline V lookup: CDR1 MDHEN, CDR2 SYDVKM. V dropped 6 bases and J dropped 4; count of bases not matched to a gene: 10. The CDR3 is made up of 15 amino acids. The CDR3 DNA is TGTGCCAGCAGGGATAGGACAGGGAGGGCCTATGGCTACACCTTC. Its translation is CASRDRTGRAYGYTF.

The V call is TRBV18, the J call TRBJ2-7; no clear D. The CDR3 loop spans 14 amino acids. V lost 3 bases and J lost 0, with 9 bases in between. CDR1 and CDR2 from the germline V gene are KGHSH and LQKENI. The CDR3: CASSPWTASYEQYF. The DNA for the CDR3 is TGTGCCAGCTCACCGTGGACGGCCTCCTACGAGCAGTACTTC.

The chain carries TRBV5-6 and TRBJ1-1, with D unclear. Germline assignment: CDR1 SGHDT and CDR2 YYEEEE. The length of the CDR3 is 13 residues. Trimming took off 3 bases at V and 8 bases at J, with 14 bases between the two ends. Here the CDR3 reads CASSSVHSTEAFF. CDR3 DNA: TGTGCCAGCAGCTCCGTCCACTCGACCGAAGCTTTCTTT.

Comments on this clone: This same CDR3 is encoded by further DNA sequences in the sample. The chain is built from TRBV11-2 and TRBJ2-3; D might be TRBD1 or TRBD2, each matching 5 bases. This CDR3 contains 14 residues. V lost 5 bases, J lost 3 bases, and 12 bases lay in between. Looked up from germline, CDR1 is SGHAT and CDR2 is FQNNGV. The CDR3 here is CASSLGGGTDTQYF. For the CDR3, the DNA is TGTGCCAGCAGCCTTGGTGGGGGTACAGATACGCAGTATTTT.

V is TRBV7-2 and J is TRBJ1-1, with D hard to call. CDR3 length: 12 amino acids. V lost 0 bases, J lost 7 bases, and 6 bases lay in between. Germline V gives CDR1 SGHTA, CDR2 FQGNSA. The CDR3 nucleotides read TGTGCCAGCAGCTTAGCCTGGGGTGAAGCTTTCTTT. Its protein product is CASSLAWGEAFF.

V is TRBV5-4 and J is TRBJ2-5; 8 bases are shared with TRBD2. This CDR3 is built from 16 residues. The germline V gene has CDR1 SGHNT and CDR2 YYREEE (reference sequence). V trimming: 2 bases; J trimming: 5 bases; junction bases outside the gene matches: 11. The DNA of the CDR3 is TGTGCCAGCAGCTTCCTCAGCGGGGGCCAGGGGGAGACCCAGTACTTC. Its protein is CASSFLSGGQGETQYF.

The chain employs TRBV5-6 and TRBJ2-5; D not certain. V dropped 4 bases and J dropped 2 bases, with 9 bases sitting between them. Germline V CDR1 and CDR2: SGHDT, YYEEEE. The CDR3 sequence is 13 residues long. The CDR3 reads CASSRKVQETQYF. The DNA for the CDR3 is TGTGCCAGCAGCCGAAAAGTTCAAGAGACCCAGTACTTC.

In DNA, the CDR3 is TGTGCCAGCAGTTCCCGCGAGGCGACTTTCTCCTACGAGCAGTACTTC. Protein product: CASSSREATFSYEQYF. The rearrangement uses TRBV6-5 and TRBJ2-7; the D is unclear. The CDR3 runs 16 residues. V lost 4 bases to trimming and J lost 0 bases, with 16 bases between them. The germline V gene encodes CDR1 MNHEY and CDR2 SVGAGI.

With respect to this clone: This sample includes further DNA sequences coding for the same CDR3. This rearrangement joins TRBV11-2 to TRBJ2-5; D is possibly TRBD1 or TRBD2 (5 bases each). Trimming stripped 6 bases from V and 4 bases from J, with 12 bases between. The V gene's germline CDR1 is SGHAT and CDR2 FQNNGV. The CDR3 sequence is 13 residues long. The CDR3 here is CASSSGLGETQYF. In DNA, the CDR3 is TGTGCCAGCAGTTCGGGGCTCGGAGAGACCCAGTACTTC.

CDR3 region: CASSLLGTVYNSPLHF. The CDR3 DNA follows: TGTGCCAGCAGCTTGTTAGGAACAGTATATAATTCACCCCTCCACTTT. The chain combines TRBV7-2 with TRBJ1-6; D ambiguous. CDR3 size: 16 residues. V lost 3 bases, J lost 4 bases, and 13 bases lay in between. CDR1 is SGHTA, CDR2 FQGNSA, per germline.

V is TRBV7-9 and J is TRBJ2-3, with 7 bases identical to TRBD2. This CDR3 region has 15 residues. Germline loops: CDR1 SEHNR, CDR2 FQNEAQ (reference sequence). J was trimmed by 2 bases and V by 6 bases; bases with no gene match: 8. The CDR3 reads CASSGKAGVTDTQYF. CDR3 coding DNA: TGTGCCAGCAGTGGGAAGGCGGGAGTCACAGATACGCAGTATTTT.

With regard to this clone: It is unclear where the CDR3 begins or ends on the DNA, so no DNA is shown, and the CDR3 is as TCRdb lists it. This chain links TRBV5-1 with TRBJ2-5; whether TRBD1, the table's D call, matches the DNA was not checked. The CDR3 numbers 17 amino acids, ends counted. The V gene's germline CDR1 is SGHRS and CDR2 YFSETQ. CDR3 sequence reads: CASSSSVTTGQQETQYF.

Notes on this clone: The same CDR3 is also encoded by other DNA sequences in this sample. This chain connects TRBV5-1 to TRBJ2-7; no clear D. The germline V and J ends were trimmed by 1 base and 3 bases, with 5 bases remaining between them. Germline values: CDR1 SGHRS, CDR2 YFSETQ. The CDR3 has 12 amino acids. This CDR3 reads CASSLRGYEQYF. CDR3 sequence (DNA): TGCGCCAGCAGCTTGCGCGGCTACGAGCAGTACTTC.

About this clone itself: Other DNA sequences in this specimen translate into the identical CDR3. The chain has TRBV10-3 and TRBJ2-5, with a weak D call TRBD1 (5 bases). Between the trimmed V and J ends, which lost 8 bases and 4 bases, there was a span of 8 bases. The length of the CDR3 is 11 residues. Per the germline V gene, CDR1 is ENHRY and CDR2 is SYGVKD. As DNA, the CDR3 is TGTGCCATCGGGCAGGGAGAGACCCAGTACTTC. Its protein is CAIGQGETQYF.

The chain is built from TRBV4-1 and TRBJ1-1, with 10 bases matching TRBD1. The CDR3 runs 15 residues. In germline, CDR1 is MGHRA, CDR2 YSYEKL. V shed 1 base and J 7 bases; nucleotides not matched to a gene: 6. CDR3 sequence reads: CASSQVPDRGGEAFF. The CDR3 nucleotides read TGCGCCAGCAGCCAAGTCCCGGACAGGGGGGGTGAAGCTTTCTTT.

The chain is built from TRBV4-3 and TRBJ1-4; perhaps TRBD1 as D (6 bases). The germline gives CDR1 LGHNA, CDR2 YSLEER. The V and J ends lost 1 base and 13 bases respectively, with 19 bases between them. CDR3 size: 15 residues. This CDR3 reads CASSQGKTGSPRLFF. The CDR3 nucleotides read TGCGCCAGCAGCCAAGGGAAAACAGGGTCGCCACGACTGTTTTTT.

The rearrangement uses TRBV5-6 and TRBJ2-1, with D maybe TRBD2 (7 bases). Germline V gives CDR1 SGHDT, CDR2 YYEEEE. The CDR3 contains 17 residues. Trimming pared 0 bases from V and 3 bases from J, leaving 16 bases between. The CDR3 bases are TGTGCCAGCAGCTTGGACCGTTTCGGGGGGCACTACAATGAGCAGTTCTTC. Protein sequence: CASSLDRFGGHYNEQFF.

The chain has TRBV7-2 and TRBJ2-7; 8 bases map to TRBD1. CDR1 SGHTA and CDR2 FQGNSA come from the germline V gene. J was trimmed by 4 bases and V by 3 bases; bases with no gene match: 14. The CDR3 extends over 17 amino acids. CDR3 DNA: TGTGCCAGCAGCTTTGGGGATCAGGGGGCGCTTTTTTACGAGCAGTACTTC. Its protein is CASSFGDQGALFYEQYF. Full variable domain (remainder filled in from reference TRBV7-2 and TRBJ2-7): GAGVSQSPSNKVTEKGKDVELRCDPISGHTALYWYRQSLGQGLEFLIYFQGNSAPDKSGLPSDRFSAERTGGSVSTLTIQRTQQEDSAVYLCASSFGDQGALFYEQYFGPGTRLTVT.

To note about this clone: The same CDR3 also results from other DNA sequences found in this sample. The rearrangement uses TRBV18 and TRBJ1-1, with D uncertain. CDR1 is KGHSH and CDR2 is LQKENI in the germline V gene. Trimming left V 5 bases short and J 0 bases short, with 7 bases between. This CDR3 has 13 amino acids. CDR3 sequence: CASSSQMNTEAFF. The CDR3, as DNA: TGTGCCAGCTCATCTCAAATGAACACTGAAGCTTTCTTT.

This clone has only one observation. The chain is built from TRBV7-2 and TRBJ2-7; D possibly corresponds to TRBD2 (6 bases). Germline CDR1 SGHTA, CDR2 FQGNSA. This CDR3 is built from 14 residues. V was pared by 1 base and J by 6 bases, with 13 bases between. CDR3 in amino acids: CASSLGLAPLEQYF. The DNA for the CDR3 is TGTGCCAGCAGCTTAGGTCTAGCGCCCCTCGAGCAGTACTTC.

Notes on this clone: The same CDR3 arises from other DNA sequences in this sample as well. Here the CDR3 DNA reads TGCGCCAGCAGCTTGGATGGTAGCTCCTACAATGAGCAGTTCTTC. It encodes CASSLDGSSYNEQFF. V usage is TRBV5-1 and J usage is TRBJ2-1, with unresolved D. CDR3 length: 15 residues. Germline V gene data show CDR1 as SGHRS and CDR2 as YFSETQ. V shed 0 bases and J shed 0 bases, with 7 bases lying between them.

The rearrangement joins TRBV7-2 to TRBJ2-3, with 7 bases fitting TRBD1. Looked up from germline, CDR1 is SGHTA and CDR2 is FQGNSA. V trimming: 6 bases; J trimming: 5 bases; junction bases outside the gene matches: 5. There are 13 residues in the CDR3. CDR3 sequence: CASSSQGVDTQYF. In DNA form, the CDR3 reads TGTGCCAGCAGTTCCCAGGGGGTAGATACGCAGTATTTT.

CDR3 region: CASSPIAERSYNEQFF. The DNA for the CDR3 is TGTGCCAGCTCACCAATAGCGGAGCGCTCCTACAATGAGCAGTTCTTC. The chain joins TRBV18 to TRBJ2-1; D perhaps matches TRBD2 (6 bases). V lost 2 bases to trimming and J lost 0 bases, with 11 bases between them. The CDR3 runs to 16 residues. CDR1 and CDR2 from the germline V gene are KGHSH and LQKENI.

As regards this clone: Different DNA sequences within this sample yield the same CDR3. This chain connects TRBV20-1 to TRBJ2-7; D call uncertain. Trimming took off 4 bases at V and 0 bases at J, with 4 bases between the two ends. Germline CDR1 reads DFQATT; CDR2 reads SNEGSKA (reference sequence). CDR3 length: 11 residues. The CDR3 nucleotides are TGCAGTGCTACGGGCTCCTACGAGCAGTACTTC. Translating it yields CSATGSYEQYF.